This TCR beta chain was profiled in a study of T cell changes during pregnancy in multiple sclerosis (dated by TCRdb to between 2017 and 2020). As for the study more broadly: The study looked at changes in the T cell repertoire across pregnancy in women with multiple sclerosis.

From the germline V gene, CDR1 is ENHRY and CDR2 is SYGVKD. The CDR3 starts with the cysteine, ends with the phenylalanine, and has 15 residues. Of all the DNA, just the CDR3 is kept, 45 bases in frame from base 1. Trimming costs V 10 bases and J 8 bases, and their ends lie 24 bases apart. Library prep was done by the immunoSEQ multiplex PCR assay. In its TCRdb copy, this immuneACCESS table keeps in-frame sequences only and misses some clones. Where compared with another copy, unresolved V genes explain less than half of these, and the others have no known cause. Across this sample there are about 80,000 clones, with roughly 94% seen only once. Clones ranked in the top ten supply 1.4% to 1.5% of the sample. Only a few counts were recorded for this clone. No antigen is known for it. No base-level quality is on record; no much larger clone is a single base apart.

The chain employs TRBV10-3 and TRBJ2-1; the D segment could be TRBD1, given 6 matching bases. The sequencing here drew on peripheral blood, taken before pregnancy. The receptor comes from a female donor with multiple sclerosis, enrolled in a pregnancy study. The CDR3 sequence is CATLVGSTGSDEQFF. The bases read TGTGCCACCCTCGTGGGCTCTACAGGGTCGGATGAGCAGTTCTTC.